The rows below give T cell receptor beta chains drawn from one sample of a study of T cell repertoires in cytomegalovirus infection. A single record per CDR3 protein comes from TCRdb applying MiXCR to the reads. The table shows 200,000 to 300,000 distinct CDR3 sequences, with about 7% occurring only once. The specimen sequenced was PBMCs. The receptor source for this set is a human donor in good health (CMV status not recorded). Some clones in this sample may be carry-over from other donors' samples. Both conserved end residues are part of each CDR3. D genes are given only for firm matches. Rows give clone size only sometimes, using once, few, many, or a class for an expanded clone.

TRBJ2-3 | TRBV7-2 | TRBD1 | many | CASSRDRFTDTQYF | TGTGCCAGCAGCAGGGACAGGTTCACAGATACGCAGTATTTT
TRBJ2-3 | TRBV7-8 | NA | NA | CASSLGDNTDTQYF | TGTGCCAGCAGCTTAGGGGACAACACAGATACGCAGTATTTT
TRBJ2-5 | TRBV12-3/TRBV12-4 | NA | many | CASSLPLGFQETQYF | TGTGCCAGCAGTCTACCGTTAGGGTTTCAAGAGACCCAGTACTTC
TRBJ2-4 | TRBV7-3 | TRBD1 | many | CASSSDRVRSQYF | TGTGCCAGCAGCTCGGACAGGGTCCGTTCTCAGTACTTC
TRBJ2-7 | TRBV7-8 | TRBD1 | NA | CASSLRYPGQGSNEQYF | TGTGCCAGCAGCTTAAGGTACCCGGGACAGGGGTCGAACGAGCAGTACTTC
TRBJ1-3 | TRBV29-1 | NA | many | CSVGLGSSGNTIYF | TGCAGCGTTGGGTTGGGCAGCTCTGGAAACACCATATATTTT
TRBJ1-2 | TRBV6-6 | TRBD1 | many | CASSYSSQGAAGYTF | TGTGCCAGCAGTTACTCGTCGCAGGGGGCTGCTGGCTACACCTTC
TRBJ2-3 | TRBV2 | NA | many | CASKGGIVSTDTQYF | TGTGCCAGCAAAGGGGGGATAGTTAGCACAGATACGCAGTATTTT
TRBJ2-5 | TRBV7-2 | NA | many | CASSFSLETQYF | TGTGCCAGCAGCTTTAGCCTAGAGACCCAGTACTTC
TRBJ2-7 | TRBV11-2 | TRBD1 | many | CATQGQTYEQYF | TGTGCCACCCAGGGACAGACCTACGAGCAGTACTTC
TRBJ2-5 | TRBV5-1 | NA | many | CASSLDGKETQYF | TGCGCCAGCAGCTTGGACGGCAAAGAGACCCAGTACTTC
TRBJ2-1 | TRBV7-2 | NA | many | CASTNPFRRDLRDEQFF | TGTGCCAGCACCAACCCGTTTAGGAGGGACCTCAGGGATGAGCAGTTCTTC
TRBJ2-7 | TRBV5-6 | NA | many | CASSLFGTPYEQYF | TGTGCCAGCAGCTTATTTGGGACTCCCTACGAGCAGTACTTC
TRBJ2-1 | TRBV6-2/TRBV6-3 | TRBD2 | many | CASRRTSGGVKSNEQFF | TGTGCCAGCAGGAGGACTAGCGGGGGGGTTAAAAGCAATGAGCAGTTCTTC
TRBJ1-2 | TRBV12-3/TRBV12-4 | NA | many | CASSLDRDYGYTF | TGTGCCAGCAGCCTGGACAGAGACTATGGCTACACCTTC
TRBJ2-2 | TRBV7-2 | NA | many | CASSSLRAWGENTGELFF | TGTGCCAGCAGCTCCCTCCGGGCGTGGGGGGAGAACACCGGGGAGCTGTTTTTT
TRBJ2-5 | TRBV6-2/TRBV6-3 | TRBD1 | many | CASSYSGTDTRETQYF | TGTGCCAGCAGTTACTCGGGGACAGACACCAGGGAGACCCAGTACTTC
TRBJ1-5 | TRBV25-1 | NA | many | CASSEHYSNQPQHF | TGTGCCAGCAGTGAACATTATAGCAATCAGCCCCAGCATTTT
TRBJ2-5 | TRBV20-1 | TRBD1 | many | CSASITGVETQYF | TGCAGTGCTAGTATAACAGGGGTAGAGACCCAGTACTTC
TRBJ2-1 | TRBV5-1 | NA | many | CASSLGGRLYNEQFF | TGCGCCAGCAGCTTGGGGGGTAGGCTCTACAATGAGCAGTTCTTC
TRBJ2-7 | TRBV6-2/TRBV6-3 | TRBD1 | NA | CASSYPRTGNYEQYF | TGTGCCAGCAGTTATCCCCGGACAGGTAATTACGAGCAGTACTTC
TRBJ2-1 | TRBV25-1 | NA | many | CASSPLGPPQFF | TGTGCCAGCAGTCCCTTGGGGCCTCCGCAGTTCTTC
TRBJ2-3 | TRBV5-1 | NA | few | CASRQGPDTQYF | TGCGCCAGCAGACAGGGCCCAGATACGCAGTATTTT
TRBJ1-2 | TRBV6-5 | TRBD1 | NA | CASSYPGQNYGYTF | TGTGCCAGCAGTTACCCGGGACAGAACTATGGCTACACCTTC
TRBJ1-1 | TRBV7-6 | TRBD1 | many | CASSPRTGMNTEAFF | TGTGCCAGCAGCCCCAGGACAGGGATGAACACTGAAGCTTTCTTT
TRBJ2-3 | TRBV5-1 | NA | many | CASSSETDTQYF | TGCGCCAGCAGTTCAGAAACAGATACGCAGTATTTT
TRBJ1-2 | TRBV12-3/TRBV12-4 | NA | many | CASRLRGGYTF | TGTGCCAGCAGGCTCCGGGGTGGCTACACCTTC
TRBJ2-7 | TRBV9 | NA | NA | CASSAGEGLSYEQYF | TGTGCCAGCAGCGCAGGCGAGGGACTGTCCTACGAGCAGTACTTC
TRBJ1-1 | TRBV27 | NA | NA | CASSARQDAGTEAFF | TGTGCCAGCAGTGCCCGACAGGACGCAGGCACTGAAGCTTTCTTT
TRBJ2-1 | TRBV2 | NA | many | CASSSPYGEQFF | TGTGCCAGCAGTAGCCCCTACGGTGAGCAGTTCTTC
TRBJ2-7 | TRBV12-3/TRBV12-4 | NA | many | CASGKTASPYEQYF | TGTGCCAGCGGCAAGACAGCGAGCCCCTACGAGCAGTACTTC
TRBJ2-5 | TRBV7-7 | TRBD1 | many | CASSLGQGAHGTQYF | TGTGCCAGCAGCTTAGGACAGGGCGCGCATGGAACCCAGTACTTC
TRBJ1-1 | TRBV6-5 | NA | many | CASLEGGRVGTEAFF | TGTGCCAGCTTAGAGGGGGGGAGGGTGGGTACTGAAGCTTTCTTT
TRBJ2-5 | TRBV7-9 | NA | many | CASSPSGPRETQYF | TGTGCCAGCAGTCCTTCGGGGCCGCGAGAGACCCAGTACTTC
TRBJ1-1 | TRBV5-1 | NA | NA | CASSSPGDEAFF | TGCGCCAGCAGCTCACCAGGGGACGAAGCTTTCTTT
TRBJ2-7 | TRBV20-1 | NA | many | CSAPKDRLAEQYF | TGCAGTGCCCCTAAGGACAGACTGGCCGAGCAGTACTTC